This T cell receptor (beta chain) is drawn from a study of patients and donors after allogeneic stem cell transplantation. This clonotype is medium-sized by share. V was pared by 5 bases and J by 5 bases, with 15 bases between. The CDR3 runs to 14 residues. The germline V gene encodes CDR1 SNHLY and CDR2 FYNNEI. A single record per CDR3 protein comes from TCRdb applying MiXCR to the RT-PCR reads. The data contain fewer than 95,000 distinct CDR3 sequences, about 5% of them singletons. Material for sequencing was blood, either unsorted or a sorted T cell fraction (not recorded which). The genes are TRBV2 and TRBJ2-5; D assignment may be TRBD1 or TRBD2 (6 bases each). The origin of this receptor is a human donor who was either an allogeneic HSCT recipient or a stem cell or donor lymphocyte infusion donor (not recorded which). It is not recorded whose cells these are; they may come from a transplant donor. CDR3 sequence reads: CASSNNRDSETQYF. The CDR3 DNA reads TGTGCCAGCAGTAACAACAGGGACTCGGAGACCCAGTACTTC. Based on the CDR3 plus reference TRBV2 and TRBJ2-5, the full variable domain is EPEVTQTPSHQVTQMGQEVILRCVPISNHLYFYWYRQILGQKVEFLVSFYNNEISEKSEIFDDQFSVERPDGSNFTLKIRSTKLEDSAMYFCASSNNRDSETQYFGPGTRLLVL.